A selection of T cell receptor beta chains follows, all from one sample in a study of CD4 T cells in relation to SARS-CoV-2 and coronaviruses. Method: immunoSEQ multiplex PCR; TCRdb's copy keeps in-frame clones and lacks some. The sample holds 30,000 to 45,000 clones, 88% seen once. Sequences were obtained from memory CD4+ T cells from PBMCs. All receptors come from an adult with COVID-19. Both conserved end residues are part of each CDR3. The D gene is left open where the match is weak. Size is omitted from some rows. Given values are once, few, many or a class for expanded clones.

TGTGCCAGCAGCTTCCGACAGGGCGAGCAGTACTTC CASSFRQGEQYF TRBV5-4 - TRBD1 TRBJ2-7
TGTGCCAGCAGCTTAGCGGGGTTTGAGACCCAGTACTTC CASSLAGFETQYF TRBV7-2 - - TRBJ2-5
TGTGCCAGCAGTGGAGTGGAAGGAGGGGCCAACGTCCTGACTTTC CASSGVEGGANVLTF TRBV11-3 once - TRBJ2-6
TGTGCCAGCAGCTTATGGTCCGGGGAGACCCAGTACTTC CASSLWSGETQYF TRBV7-3 - - TRBJ2-5
TGTGCCAGCAGCCGGGACCCGAACACTGAAGCTTTCTTT CASSRDPNTEAFF TRBV5-5 - - TRBJ1-1
TGTGCCAGCAGTGTCTCACCGGGAAACACTGAAGCTTTCTTT CASSVSPGNTEAFF TRBV6-4 few - TRBJ1-1
TGCGCCAGCAGCAAAGCGGGGGAAAACCAAGAGACCCAGTACTTC CASSKAGENQETQYF TRBV5-1 - TRBD2 TRBJ2-5
TGTGCCAGCAGCTCGGGGACAGGGGACGGAAACACCATATATTTT CASSSGTGDGNTIYF TRBV6-5 - TRBD1 TRBJ1-3
TGTGCCAGCAGCCCCGGGACAGGTGCAACTTATGGCTACACCTTC CASSPGTGATYGYTF TRBV5-6 - TRBD1 TRBJ1-2
TGTGCCAGCAGCGAGAGTAGGGGCCCGGGCCAAGAGACCCAGTACTTC CASSESRGPGQETQYF TRBV9 few - TRBJ2-5
TGCGCCAGCAGCTTGAGGGGGGGAGGAGATACGCAGTATTTT CASSLRGGGDTQYF TRBV5-1 few - TRBJ2-3
TGTGCCAGCAGCCTCGGGGGGGAATACAATGAGCAGTTCTTC CASSLGGEYNEQFF TRBV3-1/TRBV3-2 - TRBD2 TRBJ2-1
TGTGCCATCAGTGTCGATATCTACGAGCAGTACTTC CAISVDIYEQYF TRBV10-3 once - TRBJ2-7
TGTGCCAGCAGTGCGTCGGGAATCACAGATACGCAGTATTTT CASSASGITDTQYF TRBV2 - - TRBJ2-3
TGTGCCAGCAGCTTGGTCGGGACAGGGAATTTTCGGAACACTGAAGCTTTCTTT CASSLVGTGNFRNTEAFF TRBV7-2 - TRBD1 TRBJ1-1
TGCAGTGCTAGTGGGCGGGGCAGCACAGATACGCAGTATTTT CSASGRGSTDTQYF TRBV20-1 - - TRBJ2-3
TGTGCCAGCAGCTTAGACAGCACCTCTGGAAACACCATATATTTT CASSLDSTSGNTIYF TRBV7-2 once - TRBJ1-3
TGCAGTGCTAGAGTGCAGGTATTCGAGTATTTT CSARVQVFEYF TRBV20-1 - - TRBJ2-3
TGTGCCTGGAGTCGGACTAGCGGGGGGGGGAATGAGCAGTTCTTC CAWSRTSGGGNEQFF TRBV30 - TRBD2 TRBJ2-1
TGTGCCAGCAGTTTCCCGAGCCAGGCGAAAGAGACCCAGTACTTC CASSFPSQAKETQYF TRBV28 - - TRBJ2-5
TGTGCCACCAGTAAGACAACGAACACCGGGGAGCTGTTTTTT CATSKTTNTGELFF TRBV24-1 once - TRBJ2-2
TGTGCCAGCAGTGGGGTCGGAGGTAGCTATGGCTACACCTTC CASSGVGGSYGYTF TRBV25-1 - - TRBJ1-2
TGTGCCAGCAGGTTAGATTTGAGAACCGGGGAGCTGTTTTTT CASRLDLRTGELFF TRBV7-2 - - TRBJ2-2
TGTGCCAGCAGTTTATACCTGGCAAGCAATCAGCCCCAGCATTTT CASSLYLASNQPQHF TRBV28 - - TRBJ1-5
TGCGCCAGCAGTGAAACTAGCGGTTCCTACGAGCAGTACTTC CASSETSGSYEQYF TRBV5-1 - TRBD2 TRBJ2-7
TGTGCTAGTAGGCGTACGGGGGGCCCATCCTACGAGCAGTACTTC CASRRTGGPSYEQYF TRBV12-5 - - TRBJ2-7
TGCGCCAGCAGCTTCGGCGGTACCTACGAGCAGTACTTC CASSFGGTYEQYF TRBV5-1 once - TRBJ2-7
TGTGCCAGCAGGCCGGATGGCACTGAAGCTTTCTTT CASRPDGTEAFF TRBV2 - - TRBJ1-1
TGTGCCAGCAGCCTATGGCCAGGGGGCTCACCCCTCCACTTT CASSLWPGGSPLHF TRBV11-2 - TRBD1 TRBJ1-6
TGTGCCAGCAGTGCGACAGGCCATAATGAAAAACTGTTTTTT CASSATGHNEKLFF TRBV28 - - TRBJ1-4
TGTGCCAGCAGTGGGCCAGCTTACTATGGCTACACCTTC CASSGPAYYGYTF TRBV27 - - TRBJ1-2
TGTGCCAGCAGCACAGGAGGGGGGGCTTACGAGCAGTACTTC CASSTGGGAYEQYF TRBV11-3 - - TRBJ2-7
TGCGCCAGCAGCTCGGACAGGGACTATGGCTACACCTTC CASSSDRDYGYTF TRBV5-1 - TRBD1 TRBJ1-2
TGTGCCAGCAGTTTAAGACAGGGCAGTGGCTACACCTTC CASSLRQGSGYTF TRBV12-3/TRBV12-4 - TRBD1 TRBJ1-2
TGCAGTGCTAGTCGAGGAAATAGCAATCAGCCCCAGCATTTT CSASRGNSNQPQHF TRBV20-1 - - TRBJ1-5
TGTGCCAGCAGCTTGACGGACAGCCTTAATGAGCAGTTCTTC CASSLTDSLNEQFF TRBV7-8 - - TRBJ2-1
TGTGCTAGTGGTTTGCTACGACAGGGCCCAAACACCATATATTTT CASGLLRQGPNTIYF TRBV12-5 - TRBD1 TRBJ1-3
TGCGCCAGCAGCTTGGGACTTGATGAGCAGTTCTTC CASSLGLDEQFF TRBV5-1 - - TRBJ2-1
TGCACTCGCCCGGGGTCTGGGGCCAACGTCCTGACTTTC CTRPGSGANVLTF TRBV1 - - TRBJ2-6
TGCGCCAGCAGTGAAGCCTTTAACTACGAGCAGTACTTC CASSEAFNYEQYF TRBV10-2 - - TRBJ2-7
TGTGCCAGCAGTGAAGGGAGGACAGCCATTACGAGGGAGCAGTACTTC CASSEGRTAITREQYF TRBV6-1 - - TRBJ2-7
TGTGCCAGCAGCGTACTCGGCAGTCCGGGAAACACCATATATTTT CASSVLGSPGNTIYF TRBV9 - - TRBJ1-3
TGTGCCAGCAGCGAGGTACAGGCCTGGGGCTTAGGGGCCAACGTCCTGACTTTC CASSEVQAWGLGANVLTF TRBV27 - - TRBJ2-6
TGTGCCAGCAGCTTGGCCGTACAGGGGGCCTATGGCTACACCTTC CASSLAVQGAYGYTF TRBV5-5 few TRBD1 TRBJ1-2
TGTGCCAGCAGTTACGGGGGCATCACTGAAGCTTTCTTT CASSYGGITEAFF TRBV6-5 - - TRBJ1-1
TGCGCCAGCAGCTTGGGACAGTACAATGAGCAGTTCTTC CASSLGQYNEQFF TRBV5-1 - - TRBJ2-1
TGTGCCAGCAGCCCGAACCGTAACGAAGCTTTCTTT CASSPNRNEAFF TRBV11-2 - - TRBJ1-1
TGTGCCAGCAGCTTCGGGACTCCCTACAATGAGCAGTTCTTC CASSFGTPYNEQFF TRBV7-8 - - TRBJ2-1
TGCGCCAGCAGCTTGGACAACCCTCACTCCTACGAGCAGTACTTC CASSLDNPHSYEQYF TRBV5-1 - - TRBJ2-7
TGCGCCAGCAGCTTGGATCCAGCGGGGGGCCAAAGCTCCTACGAGCAGTACTTC CASSLDPAGGQSSYEQYF TRBV5-1 - TRBD2 TRBJ2-7
TGTGCCAGCACCCCCCGGGGAGGGTCCTATGGCTACACCTTC CASTPRGGSYGYTF TRBV6-5 - - TRBJ1-2
TGTGCCAGCAGCCAGGGGGCAGGGCCGGGCCAGCCCCAGCATTTT CASSQGAGPGQPQHF TRBV6-2/TRBV6-3 few TRBD1 TRBJ1-5
TGTGCCACCCACCTTGGGCGGGCGCAGTACTTC CATHLGRAQYF TRBV15 - - TRBJ2-7
TGCGCCAGCAGTGTTGCCACCGGGGAGCTGTTTTTT CASSVATGELFF TRBV10-1 few - TRBJ2-2
TGTGCCAGCAGTGAAGCTGGGGTGTTGGCGGATACGCAGTATTTT CASSEAGVLADTQYF TRBV6-1 once - TRBJ2-3
TGCGCCAGCAGCTTGGATGGGGTTCCCAACTATGGCTACACCTTC CASSLDGVPNYGYTF TRBV5-1 once - TRBJ1-2
TGTGCCAGTAGTATTAACTATAACAACAATGAGCAGTTCTTC CASSINYNNNEQFF TRBV19 - - TRBJ2-1
TGTGCCAGCAGCTTAGCGCAACAGGGCTATGGCTACACCTTC CASSLAQQGYGYTF TRBV7-2 - - TRBJ1-2
TGCAGCGTCGAAACAGGGGGGAGGTACGAGCAGTACTTC CSVETGGRYEQYF TRBV29-1 - TRBD1 TRBJ2-7
TGTGCCAGCAGCTTTGGACAGAACCTCTACGAGCAGTACTTC CASSFGQNLYEQYF TRBV7-8 - - TRBJ2-7